The rows below give T cell receptor beta chains drawn from one sample of a study of OX40 agonist ivuxolimab in advanced cancers. Using immunoSEQ multiplex PCR, the repertoire was profiled, and TCRdb retains in-frame clones only, with some absent. The sample comprises 70,000 or so clones, 92% of which are singletons, and about 8.3% rests with the top ten. Sequenced material: CD4+ or CD8+ T cells sorted from blood, taken in a trial of the OX40 agonist ivuxolimab. The receptors here all came from an adult with an advanced solid tumor such as melanoma, head and neck, liver or kidney cancer. Both conserved end residues are part of each CDR3. D genes are given only for firm matches. Expanded clones are given a class, and other clones once, few, many or no size at all.

clone_size	d_call	v_call	j_call	cdr3_nt	cdr3_aa
NA	NA	TRBV4-3	TRBJ1-2	TGCGCCAGCAGCCAAGGACCTCGGGGCTACACCTTC	CASSQGPRGYTF
once	NA	TRBV27	TRBJ1-5	TGTGCCAGCAGTCCGACGGTCCACTATGAGCCCCAGCATTTT	CASSPTVHYEPQHF
NA	NA	TRBV4-3	TRBJ1-3	TGCGCCAGCAGCCAAGGACAATTTGGAAACACCATATATTTT	CASSQGQFGNTIYF
NA	NA	TRBV7-6	TRBJ2-5	TGTGCCAGCAGCTTATATCGGGAGTTGGAGACCCAGTACTTC	CASSLYRELETQYF
once	NA	TRBV27	TRBJ2-3	TGTGCCAGCAGGCTAGTGCCGTGGGATACGCAGTATTTT	CASRLVPWDTQYF
NA	TRBD1	TRBV4-1	TRBJ1-1	TGCGCCAGCAGCCAAGATAAGACAGGGGCCCCCAAAGCTTTCTTT	CASSQDKTGAPKAFF
NA	NA	TRBV11-2	TRBJ1-6	TGTGCCAGCACCACGGGGGGTGTAGTTTCACCCCTCCACTTT	CASTTGGVVSPLHF
NA	NA	TRBV20-1	TRBJ2-7	TGCAGTGCTATCCTCTCAGGCGAGCAGTACTTC	CSAILSGEQYF
NA	TRBD1	TRBV4-1	TRBJ1-2	TGCGCCAGCAGCCAAGTATACGGGACAGGAAATGGCTACACCTTC	CASSQVYGTGNGYTF
NA	NA	TRBV11-2	TRBJ2-3	TGTGCCAGCAGCTCCCTTATCCGGACAGATACGCAGTATTTT	CASSSLIRTDTQYF
NA	NA	TRBV30	TRBJ1-4	TGTGCCTGGAGTACCCCCTTCAACACCCATGCAACTAATGAAAAACTGTTTTTT	CAWSTPFNTHATNEKLFF
NA	TRBD2	TRBV13	TRBJ2-3	TGTGCCAGCAGCCCGGGACTAGCGGGGGGCCTCAATGTGGATACGCAGTATTTT	CASSPGLAGGLNVDTQYF
NA	NA	TRBV2	TRBJ2-7	TGTGCCAGCAGTGATCGGGGCATCTACGAGCAGTACTTC	CASSDRGIYEQYF
NA	NA	TRBV11-2	TRBJ2-5	TGTGCCAGCAGCCCCCTGCCTCGCGGGGAAGAGACCCAGTACTTC	CASSPLPRGEETQYF
NA	TRBD2	TRBV5-6	TRBJ2-5	TGTGCCAGCAGCCTCTTCCCGGCTAGCGGGGGGTCCCCAGAAGAGACCCAGTACTTC	CASSLFPASGGSPEETQYF
NA	NA	TRBV21-1	TRBJ1-1	TGTGCCAGCAGCAAGGACAGATCGGGCACTGAAGCTTTCTTT	CASSKDRSGTEAFF
NA	TRBD2	TRBV19	TRBJ2-3	TGTGCCAGTAGTATCGGGCTAGCGGGGGGAAATACGCAGTATTTT	CASSIGLAGGNTQYF
NA	NA	TRBV12-5	TRBJ2-1	TGTGCTACTGCCCCCGGGGGAGGCAATGAGCAGTTCTTC	CATAPGGGNEQFF